These 12 T cell receptor beta chains came from one sample sequenced in a study of shared clonotypes between healthy human individuals. Produced via immunoSEQ multiplex PCR; TCRdb's table is partial and in-frame only. The sample carries 950,000 to 1,100,000 clones, about 75% recorded once. Sequenced: memory CD4+ T cells sorted from blood. The subset here: CD45RA-negative fraction. Source of these receptors: a man aged 18 to 29 in good health.

This chain links TRBV30 with TRBJ1-1; no definite D call. In germline, CDR1 is GTSNPN, CDR2 SVGIG (reference sequence). This CDR3 is 14 amino acids long. Trimming stripped 0 bases from V and 1 base from J, with 9 bases between. The CDR3 nucleotides are TGTGCCTGGAGTGTCGGCGGATGGAACACTGAAGCTTTCTTT. This encodes CAWSVGGWNTEAFF.

The chain carries TRBV12-5 and TRBJ1-1; D is uncertain. The CDR3 extends over 16 amino acids. Germline V gives CDR1 LGHNT, CDR2 FRNRAP. Trimming pared 2 bases from V and 1 base from J, leaving 14 bases between. DNA for the CDR3: TGTGCTAGTGGTTTGACCCTGTCCCCCGCGAACACTGAAGCTTTCTTT. Amino acid sequence: CASGLTLSPANTEAFF.

The V gene is TRBV7-2, the J gene TRBJ2-6, with D uncertain. V lost 3 bases, J lost 4 bases, and 4 bases lay in between. The CDR3 has 13 amino acids. Germline CDR1 and CDR2: SGHTA and FQGNSA. The CDR3 sequence: CASSFSGANVLTF. The CDR3 nucleotides are TGTGCCAGCAGCTTTTCCGGGGCCAACGTCCTGACTTTC.

This clone was recorded once. Germline and junction disagree at one end, which may indicate a read error. V and J are TRBV5-4 and TRBJ2-2; 7 nucleotides line up with TRBD1. Per germline, CDR1 SGHNT and CDR2 YYREEE (reference sequence). CDR3 size: 16 residues. The CDR3 spells CVSSLALTGNTGELFF. The CDR3 coding sequence is TGTGTCAGCAGCTTGGCCCTGACAGGGAATACCGGGGAGCTGTTTTTT.

This clone was observed a handful of times. The chain has TRBV6-1 and TRBJ1-2, with unresolved D. The germline V gene has CDR1 MNHNS and CDR2 SASEGT. The CDR3 runs 15 residues. Trimming removed 2 bases at V and 1 base at J, with 11 bases between. CDR3 DNA: TGTGCCAGCAGTGAAATCGTTGGCGTTAACTATGGCTACACCTTC. It is translated as CASSEIVGVNYGYTF.

The chain links TRBV5-6 to TRBJ2-7; D remains unclear. This CDR3 region has 13 residues. The V end lost 0 bases, the J end lost 3 bases, and 7 bases lay between the germline ends. The germline gives CDR1 SGHDT, CDR2 YYEEEE. CDR3 amino acids: CASSLGNDYEQYF. The CDR3 nucleotides read TGTGCCAGCAGCTTGGGGAACGACTACGAGCAGTACTTC.

Regarding this clone: This may be a read error: a much more frequent sequence differs by one nucleotide. The sample contains more than one DNA sequence encoding this CDR3. The V call is TRBV7-2, the J call TRBJ2-2; TRBD2 matches 11 bases. Germline CDR1 and CDR2: SGHTA and FQGNSA. The CDR3 covers 14 residues. With 4 bases clipped from V and 5 bases from J, the junction kept 0 bases outside the gene matches. In DNA, the CDR3 is TGTGCCAGCAGCTGGACTAGCGGGACCGGGGAGCTGTTTTTT. It yields the protein CASSWTSGTGELFF.

This clone was seen a few times. The gene calls are TRBV28 and TRBJ2-3, with 8 bases aligning to TRBD2. Germline CDR1 MDHEN, CDR2 SYDVKM. The CDR3 contains 15 residues. With 2 bases clipped from V and 9 bases from J, the junction kept 10 bases outside the gene matches. This chain's CDR3 is CASSLPQAGARTQYF. As DNA, the CDR3 is TGTGCCAGCAGTTTACCCCAAGCGGGGGCCCGAACGCAGTATTTT. The full variable domain, completed using reference TRBV28 and TRBJ2-3, is DVKVTQSSRYLVKRTGEKVFLECVQDMDHENMFWYRQDPGLGLRLIYFSYDVKMKEKGDIPEGYSVSREKKERFSLILESASTNQTSMYLCASSLPQAGARTQYFGPGTRLTVL.

This chain uses TRBV5-4 with TRBJ2-4; TRBD1 agrees at 9 bases. Unmatched junction bases numbered 5, after V lost 0 bases and J lost 1 base. This CDR3 region has 17 residues. Germline V gene data show CDR1 as SGHNT and CDR2 as YYREEE (reference sequence). As DNA, the CDR3 is TGTGCCAGCAGCTTGGCACGGACAGGGGCCGCCAAAAACATTCAGTACTTC. Encoded protein: CASSLARTGAAKNIQYF. Complete variable domain (other parts from reference TRBV5-4 and TRBJ2-4): ETGVTQSPTHLIKTRGQQVTLRCSSQSGHNTVSWYQQALGQGPQFIFQYYREEENGRGNFPPRFSGLQFPNYSSELNVNALELDDSALYLCASSLARTGAAKNIQYFGAGTRLSVL.

The chain recombines TRBV5-4 with TRBJ2-7, with no clear D. The V gene's germline CDR1 is SGHNT and CDR2 YYREEE (reference sequence). Trimming took off 0 bases at V and 5 bases at J, with 12 bases between the two ends. There are 14 residues in the CDR3. The CDR3 coding sequence is TGTGCCAGCAGCTTGGAAGGGTTAGTCCACGAGCAGTACTTC. It is translated as CASSLEGLVHEQYF.

The chain couples TRBV13 to TRBJ2-7, with a possible D match to TRBD1 (6 bases). The CDR3 totals 11 residues. Germline assignment: CDR1 PRHDT and CDR2 FYEKMQ (reference sequence). With 5 bases removed from V and 5 bases from J, the gap between germline ends came to 7 bases. The chain's CDR3 is CASSHRDEQYF. The DNA for the CDR3 is TGTGCCAGCAGCCACAGGGACGAGCAGTACTTC.

Remarks on this clone: Just one base apart from a much larger clone, this may be a read error. This sample also contains other DNA sequences that code for the same CDR3. CDR3 protein: CASSLDKDRGTDTQYF. CDR3 sequence (DNA): TGTGCCAGTAGCTTAGACAAGGACAGGGGCACAGATACGCAGTATTTT. The V and J genes are TRBV7-8 and TRBJ2-3, with 8 bases that match TRBD1. Looked up from germline, CDR1 is SGHVS and CDR2 is FQNEAQ. CDR3 length equals 16 residues.